This T cell receptor (beta chain) appears in the sequencing data of a study of cytomegalovirus exposure and HLA in healthy donors. The study, taken as a whole, reports: Sequencing likely produced, as an artifact, a cluster of highly shared sequence variants.

Both 60 Vbeta primers and 13 Jbeta primers went into the PCR. This table comes from immunoSEQ multiplex PCR, and its TCRdb copy is limited to in-frame clones, with some not included. The repertoire has about 120,000 clones, 75% to 90% of them found once; the top ten carry 7.5% to 9%. Regarding this clone: What it recognizes is unknown.

The CDR3 has 19 residues. Germline V gene sequence: CDR1 SEHNR, CDR2 FQNEAQ (reference sequence). The V gene lost 7 bases and the J gene lost 1 base, with 27 bases spanning the gap. Sequenced: PBMCs. The chain combines TRBV7-9 with TRBJ2-3; tentative D call: TRBD2 (6 bases). The TCR comes from a female donor in good health and CMV-seropositive. Written as DNA, the CDR3 is TGTGCCAGCAAGCTTTCCCGCCCGAATAGCGGCCTCCGCACAGATACGCAGTATTTT. Translation: CASKLSRPNSGLRTDTQYF.